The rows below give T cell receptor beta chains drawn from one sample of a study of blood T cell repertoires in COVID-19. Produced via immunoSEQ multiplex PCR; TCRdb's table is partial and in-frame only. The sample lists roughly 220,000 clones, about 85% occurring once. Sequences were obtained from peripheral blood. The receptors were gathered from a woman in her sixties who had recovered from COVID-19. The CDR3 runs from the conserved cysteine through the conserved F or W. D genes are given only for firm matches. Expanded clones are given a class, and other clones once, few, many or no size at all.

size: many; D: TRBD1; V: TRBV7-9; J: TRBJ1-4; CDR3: CASNSGQGEEKLFF; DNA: TGTGCCAGCAACTCTGGACAGGGGGAAGAAAAACTGTTTTTT
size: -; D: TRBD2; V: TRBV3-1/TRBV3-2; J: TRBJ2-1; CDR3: CASSQASGGSYNEQFF; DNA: TGTGCCAGCAGCCAGGCTAGCGGGGGCTCCTACAATGAGCAGTTCTTC
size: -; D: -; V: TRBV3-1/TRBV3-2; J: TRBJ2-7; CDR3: CASSQDTREGWTLSRYEQYF; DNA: TGTGCCAGCAGCCAAGATACTAGGGAAGGTTGGACGCTTTCCCGCTACGAGCAGTACTTC
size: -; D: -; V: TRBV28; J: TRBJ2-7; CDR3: CASSTTRSEQYF; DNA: TGTGCCAGCAGTACTACTAGAAGCGAGCAGTACTTC
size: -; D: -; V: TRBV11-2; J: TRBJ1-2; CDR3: CASSLLRSYGYTF; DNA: TGTGCCAGCAGCTTACTCAGATCCTATGGCTACACCTTC
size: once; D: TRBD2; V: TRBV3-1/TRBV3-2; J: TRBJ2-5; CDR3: CASSSSGGETQYF; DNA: TGTGCCAGCAGTTCCAGCGGGGGGGAGACCCAGTACTTC
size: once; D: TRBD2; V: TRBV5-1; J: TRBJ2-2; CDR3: CASSLASGTGELFF; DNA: TGCGCCAGCAGCTTGGCTAGCGGGACCGGGGAGCTGTTTTTT
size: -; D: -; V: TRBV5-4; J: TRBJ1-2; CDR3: CASSLDSYGYTF; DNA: TGTGCCAGCAGTCTCGACAGTTATGGCTACACCTTC
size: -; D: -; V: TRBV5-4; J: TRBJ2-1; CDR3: CASSPGASSYNEQFF; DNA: TGTGCCAGCAGCCCAGGGGCTAGCTCCTACAATGAGCAGTTCTTC
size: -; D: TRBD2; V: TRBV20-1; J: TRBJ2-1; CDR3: CSASLALAGGRNEQFF; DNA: TGCAGTGCTAGTCTCGCGCTAGCGGGGGGTCGCAATGAGCAGTTCTTC
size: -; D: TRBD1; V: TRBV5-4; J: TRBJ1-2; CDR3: CASRPTGTGSGYTF; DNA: TGTGCCAGCAGACCGACCGGGACAGGGTCCGGCTACACCTTC
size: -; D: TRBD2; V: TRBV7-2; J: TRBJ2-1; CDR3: CASSLVLANNEQFF; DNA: TGTGCCAGCAGCTTAGTACTAGCGAACAATGAGCAGTTCTTC
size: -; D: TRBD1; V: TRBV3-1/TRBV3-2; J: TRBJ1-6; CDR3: CASSLTGNNSPLHF; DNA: TGTGCCAGCAGCCTGACAGGGAACAATTCACCCCTCCACTTT
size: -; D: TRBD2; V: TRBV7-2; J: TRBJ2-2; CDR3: CASSLATASGGANTGELFF; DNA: TGTGCCAGCAGCTTAGCGACGGCTAGCGGGGGGGCTAACACCGGGGAGCTGTTTTTT
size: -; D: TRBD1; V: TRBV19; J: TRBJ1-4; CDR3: CASSIDRVGGEGEKLFF; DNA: TGTGCCAGTAGTATAGATCGGGTAGGGGGCGAAGGTGAAAAACTGTTTTTT
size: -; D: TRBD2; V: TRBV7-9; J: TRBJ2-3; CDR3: CARSASGGTDTQYF; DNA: TGTGCCCGTTCGGCCAGCGGGGGAACAGATACGCAGTATTTT
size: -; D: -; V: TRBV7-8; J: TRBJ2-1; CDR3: CASSSPPGEQFF; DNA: TGTGCCAGCAGCTCCCCGCCGGGTGAGCAGTTCTTC
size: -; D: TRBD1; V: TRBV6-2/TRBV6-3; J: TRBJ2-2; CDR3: CASSYVTGYIGELFF; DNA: TGTGCCAGCAGTTACGTGACAGGGTATATCGGGGAGCTGTTTTTT
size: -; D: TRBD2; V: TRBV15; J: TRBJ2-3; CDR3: CATSRDRGGDTQYF; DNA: TGTGCCACCAGCAGAGACCGGGGGGGAGATACGCAGTATTTT
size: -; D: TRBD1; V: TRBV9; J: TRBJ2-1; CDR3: CASSDDRGSYNEQFF; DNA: TGTGCCAGCAGCGACGACAGGGGAAGCTACAATGAGCAGTTCTTC
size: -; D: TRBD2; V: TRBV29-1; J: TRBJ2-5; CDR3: CSVESGSGGAETQYF; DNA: TGCAGCGTTGAATCTGGAAGCGGGGGGGCGGAGACCCAGTACTTC
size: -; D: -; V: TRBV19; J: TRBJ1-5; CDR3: CAVRGSNQPQHF; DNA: TGTGCCGTGCGGGGAAGCAATCAGCCCCAGCATTTT
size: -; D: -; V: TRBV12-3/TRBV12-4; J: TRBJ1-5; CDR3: CASTQTAQPQHF; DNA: TGTGCCAGCACTCAGACAGCCCAGCCCCAGCATTTT
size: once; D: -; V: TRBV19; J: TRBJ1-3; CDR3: CASSPGGSGNTIYF; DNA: TGTGCCAGTAGCCCAGGAGGCTCTGGAAACACCATATATTTT
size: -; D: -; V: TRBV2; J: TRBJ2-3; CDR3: CASSEQAPGTDTQYF; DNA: TGTGCCAGCAGTGAACAGGCCCCGGGGACAGATACGCAGTATTTT
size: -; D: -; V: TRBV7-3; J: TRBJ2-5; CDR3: CASSLYNQETQYF; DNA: TGTGCCAGCAGCTTGTACAACCAAGAGACCCAGTACTTC
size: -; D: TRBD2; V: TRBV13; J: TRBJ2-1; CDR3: CASSLVDGGAVPYNEQFF; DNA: TGTGCCAGCAGCTTAGTGGACGGGGGGGCCGTCCCCTACAATGAGCAGTTCTTC